The 21 T cell receptor beta chains given below trace back to one sample, sequenced in a study of cytomegalovirus exposure and HLA in healthy donors (dated by TCRdb to the late 2010s). Library method: the immunoSEQ multiplex PCR assay. A mixture of 60 forward primers for TCR Vbeta segments and 13 reverse primers for TCR Jbeta segments was used in the multiplex PCR. Entries here come from immuneACCESS through TCRdb and include only in-frame sequences with V and J called. Some clones fail to appear in such tables; in the studies checked, an unresolved V gene covers under half of the shortfall, and the cause of the remainder is unknown. Counted in this sample were 90,000 to 120,000 clones; roughly 80% of them appeared once. Clones ranked in the top ten supply around 2.4% of the sample. The sample consisted of PBMCs. Every receptor here comes from a man aged 25 to 40 in good health and CMV-seronegative.

The genes are TRBV5-1 and TRBJ1-1; 9 bases map to TRBD1. CDR3 length equals 17 residues. CDR1 is SGHRS and CDR2 is YFSETQ in the germline V gene. Losses at the gene ends were 0 bases for V and 0 bases for J; bases not matched to a gene: 6. In nucleotides, the CDR3 is TGCGCCAGCAGCTTGGACCCCGGGACAGGGCTGAACACTGAAGCTTTCTTT. Protein product: CASSLDPGTGLNTEAFF.

This chain links TRBV7-3 with TRBJ2-2; no clear D. CDR1 and CDR2 (germline): SGHTA, FQGTGA. V dropped 3 bases and J dropped 5 bases, with 4 bases sitting between them. This CDR3 has 12 amino acids. CDR3 bases: TGTGCCAGCAGCTTCGCGACCGGGGAGCTGTTTTTT. This gives the protein CASSFATGELFF.

The rearrangement joins TRBV2 to TRBJ2-5, with D maybe TRBD2 (6 bases). This CDR3 has 15 residues. Trimming cost V 4 bases and J 7 bases, with 19 bases left between them. In germline, CDR1 is SNHLY, CDR2 FYNNEI. CDR3: CASSAFEAPGGTQYF. CDR3 nucleotide sequence: TGTGCCAGCAGTGCTTTCGAAGCGCCCGGGGGGACCCAGTACTTC.

V usage is TRBV11-1 and J usage is TRBJ2-7; D not resolved. The CDR3 has 13 residues. Germline lookup yields CDR1 SGHAT and CDR2 FQDESV (reference sequence). V was clipped by 3 bases and J by 2 bases, with 8 bases between them. The CDR3 bases are TGTGCCAGCAGCTTCGGCGGAGCCTACGAGCAGTACTTC. Its translation is CASSFGGAYEQYF.

The chain has TRBV2 and TRBJ2-5; 10 bases match TRBD1. V shed 6 bases and J 5 bases; nucleotides not matched to a gene: 3. The germline V gene encodes CDR1 SNHLY and CDR2 FYNNEI. This CDR3 is built from 13 residues. CDR3 sequence (DNA): TGTGCCAGCAGAAGGGACAGGGGCGAGACCCAGTACTTC. Protein: CASRRDRGETQYF.

This chain joins TRBV11-2 and TRBJ1-2; tentatively, D is TRBD1 (5 bases). The CDR3 runs 10 residues. Looked up from germline, CDR1 is SGHAT and CDR2 is FQNNGV. V dropped 5 bases and J dropped 8 bases, with 6 bases sitting between them. CDR3 DNA sequence: TGTGCCAGCAGCCCAGGGGGCTACACCTTC. Its protein is CASSPGGYTF.

This chain joins TRBV5-4 and TRBJ1-1, with 7 bases matching TRBD1. Losses at the gene ends were 4 bases for V and 5 bases for J; bases not matched to a gene: 8. The CDR3 spans 14 residues. Per the germline V gene, CDR1 is SGHNT and CDR2 is YYREEE (reference sequence). The CDR3 loop reads CASSGKGAGTEAFF. The CDR3 region has the DNA TGTGCCAGCAGCGGGAAGGGGGCCGGGACTGAAGCTTTCTTT. The variable domain in full, with the rest retrieved from reference TRBV5-4 and TRBJ1-1, is ETGVTQSPTHLIKTRGQQVTLRCSSQSGHNTVSWYQQALGQGPQFIFQYYREEENGRGNFPPRFSGLQFPNYSSELNVNALELDDSALYLCASSGKGAGTEAFFGQGTRLTVV.

The chain uses TRBV18 and TRBJ2-5, with 9 bases fitting TRBD1. V dropped 2 bases and J dropped 6; count of bases not matched to a gene: 7. Germline V CDR1 and CDR2: KGHSH, LQKENI. This CDR3 is built from 15 residues. The CDR3 region has the DNA TGTGCCAGCTCACCAGCCGGGACAGGGTTGAAGACCCAGTACTTC. This sequence encodes CASSPAGTGLKTQYF.

This clone came up once. This chain links TRBV9 with TRBJ2-7; TRBD2 matches 8 bases. Germline CDR1 reads SGDLS; CDR2 reads YYNGEE. The CDR3 runs 15 residues. The V gene end was trimmed by 3 bases and the J gene end by 6 bases; junction bases not matched to a gene: 11. Here the CDR3 DNA reads TGTGCCAGCAGCGAGACTAGCGCCCCTGCCGTCGAGCAGTACTTC. This gives the protein CASSETSAPAVEQYF.

This sequence joins TRBV2 and TRBJ1-5; no clear D. Looked up from germline, CDR1 is SNHLY and CDR2 is FYNNEI. V was trimmed by 2 bases and J by 1 base, leaving 9 bases between them. CDR3 size: 15 residues. The CDR3, as DNA: TGTGCCAGCAGTGAATGGACTGGGAGCAATCAGCCCCAGCATTTT. Translating it yields CASSEWTGSNQPQHF.

The genes are TRBV30 and TRBJ1-4, with D unresolved. The ends were cut back, 5 bases at V and 4 bases at J, with 14 bases in the middle. This CDR3 spans 14 amino acids. CDR1 and CDR2 from the germline V gene are GTSNPN and SVGIG (reference sequence). CDR3 nucleotides: TGTGCCTGGGAGAAACAGTCACTTAATGAAAAACTGTTTTTT. Amino acids: CAWEKQSLNEKLFF.

This clone was observed a handful of times. The chain has TRBV11-2 and TRBJ2-1; tentative D call: TRBD2 (6 bases). Germline CDR1 SGHAT, CDR2 FQNNGV. The V end lost 1 base, the J end lost 4 bases, and 11 bases lay between the germline ends. The CDR3 sequence is 15 residues long. The CDR3 sequence is CASSLAPGEYNEQFF. The CDR3 DNA is TGTGCCAGCAGCTTAGCGCCGGGGGAATACAATGAGCAGTTCTTC.

The gene calls are TRBV6-1 and TRBJ2-3, with 12 positions matching TRBD2. In germline, CDR1 is MNHNS, CDR2 SASEGT. The CDR3 contains 15 residues. Trimming cost V 3 bases and J 7 bases; bases outside gene matches: 5. CDR3 sequence: CASSDPSGRANTQYF. In nucleotides, the CDR3 is TGTGCCAGCAGTGACCCTAGCGGGAGGGCGAATACGCAGTATTTT.

The rearrangement uses TRBV2 and TRBJ1-2; 9 nucleotides agree with TRBD1. The length of the CDR3 is 16 residues. The V gene end was trimmed by 5 bases and the J gene end by 4 bases; junction bases not matched to a gene: 11. Per the germline V gene, CDR1 is SNHLY and CDR2 is FYNNEI. CDR3: CASSSQGALGGYGYTF. For the CDR3, the DNA is TGTGCCAGCAGTTCACAGGGGGCGCTGGGTGGCTATGGCTACACCTTC.

The chain joins TRBV2 to TRBJ1-2, with D tentatively TRBD1 (5 bases). Trimming took 8 bases from V and 2 from J, leaving 12 bases between them. CDR1 and CDR2 (germline): SNHLY, FYNNEI. The CDR3 loop spans 13 amino acids. CDR3 residues: CASPGGSNYGYTF. The CDR3 DNA sequence: TGTGCCAGCCCTGGGGGGTCCAACTATGGCTACACCTTC.

This clone was detected only once. The chain has TRBV29-1 and TRBJ2-2; D gene uncertain. Trimming took off 3 bases at V and 4 bases at J, with 12 bases between the two ends. The CDR3 has 14 residues. Germline loops: CDR1 SQVTM, CDR2 ANQGSEA. CDR3: CSVDEPPGTGELFF. The CDR3 region has the DNA TGCAGCGTTGATGAACCCCCGGGCACCGGGGAGCTGTTTTTT.

The rearrangement joins TRBV2 to TRBJ1-4; 12 nucleotides agree with TRBD1. Germline V gene data show CDR1 as SNHLY and CDR2 as FYNNEI. V gave up 8 bases and J gave up 7 bases; unmatched junction bases: 5. The CDR3 runs to 14 residues. CDR3 nucleotide sequence: TGTGCCAGCGCTAGGGACAGGGGGCGTGAAAAACTGTTTTTT. Encoded protein: CASARDRGREKLFF.

This clone was seen a few times. The chain links TRBV4-1 to TRBJ1-3; TRBD1 agrees at 9 bases. The CDR3 contains 16 residues. Germline V gene sequence: CDR1 MGHRA, CDR2 YSYEKL. J lost 7 bases, V lost 1 base, and 8 bases had no gene match. The CDR3 DNA sequence: TGCGCCAGCAGCCAAGTGGGACAGGGCCCATCGAACACCATATATTTT. As protein: CASSQVGQGPSNTIYF.

The chain is built from TRBV6-1 and TRBJ2-7; 10 bases map to TRBD2. Looked up from germline, CDR1 is MNHNS and CDR2 is SASEGT. CDR3 length equals 14 residues. The trim removed 2 bases at V and 5 bases at J, leaving 3 bases unmatched. The CDR3 region is CASSERTSGNEQYF. Written as DNA, the CDR3 is TGTGCCAGCAGTGAAAGAACTAGCGGGAACGAGCAGTACTTC.

J is TRBJ2-3 and V is TRBV4-2; 10 nucleotides align to TRBD2. The CDR3 sequence is 18 residues long. Germline V CDR1 and CDR2: LGHNA, YNFKEQ. With V trimmed by 0 bases and J by 0 bases, 6 bases remained unmatched. The CDR3 DNA reads as TGTGCCAGCAGCCAAGAAGAGCGGGGGGGCCCCAGCACAGATACGCAGTATTTT. The encoded protein is CASSQEERGGPSTDTQYF.

This rearrangement joins TRBV13 to TRBJ2-5; D may be TRBD2 (6 bases). CDR1 and CDR2 (germline): PRHDT, FYEKMQ (reference sequence). This CDR3 region has 15 residues. Trimming removed 1 base from V and 2 bases from J, with 11 bases in between. Written as DNA, the CDR3 is TGTGCCAGCAGCTTAGTGGCAGGGAGGCAAGAGACCCAGTACTTC. Protein sequence: CASSLVAGRQETQYF.